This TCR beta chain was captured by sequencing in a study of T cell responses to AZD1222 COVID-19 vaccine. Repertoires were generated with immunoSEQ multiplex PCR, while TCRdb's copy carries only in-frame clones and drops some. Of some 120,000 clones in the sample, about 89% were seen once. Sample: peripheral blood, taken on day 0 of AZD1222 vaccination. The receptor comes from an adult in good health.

CDR3 residues: CASSVSQSMSYGYTF. In DNA, the CDR3 is TGTGCCAGCAGCGTATCTCAGTCGATGAGCTATGGCTACACCTTC. The gene calls are TRBV9 and TRBJ1-2; D is undetermined. Trimming cost V 1 base and J 4 bases, with 14 bases left between them. Germline lookup yields CDR1 SGDLS and CDR2 YYNGEE. The CDR3 spans 15 residues.